A single sample is the source of the 6 T cell receptor beta chains below, sequenced in a study of OX40 agonist ivuxolimab in advanced cancers. Sequenced by immunoSEQ multiplex PCR; TCRdb stores in-frame clones only, minus some. The repertoire holds over 45,000 clones, with 82% as singletons. The sample in question was CD4+ or CD8+ T cells sorted from blood, obtained in a trial of the OX40 agonist ivuxolimab. These TCRs come from an adult with an advanced solid tumor such as melanoma, head and neck, liver or kidney cancer.

This chain uses TRBV4-3 with TRBJ1-4; TRBD1 agrees at 11 bases. This CDR3 comprises 15 residues. Germline CDR1 and CDR2: LGHNA and YSLEER. V was pared by 1 base and J by 5 bases, with 0 bases of the junction left unmatched. The CDR3 DNA sequence: TGCGCCAGCAGCCAAGGGGACAGGGGGAATGAAAAACTGTTTTTT. It codes for CASSQGDRGNEKLFF.

The chain uses TRBV19 and TRBJ2-7; 7 bases map to TRBD2. CDR3 length: 17 residues. J lost 0 bases, V lost 1 base, and 9 bases had no gene match. Germline V gene data show CDR1 as LNHDA and CDR2 as SQIVND (reference sequence). The CDR3 loop is CASSIGGASGFSYEQYF. CDR3 in DNA: TGTGCCAGTAGTATAGGAGGGGCTAGCGGCTTCTCCTACGAGCAGTACTTC. Variable domain in full (rest from reference TRBV19 and TRBJ2-7): DGGITQSPKYLFRKEGQNVTLSCEQNLNHDAMYWYRQDPGQGLRLIYYSQIVNDFQKGDIAEGYSVSREKKESFPLTVTSAQKNPTAFYLCASSIGGASGFSYEQYFGPGTRLTVT.

This chain joins TRBV5-8 and TRBJ2-5; D unclear. V was shortened by 1 base and J by 5 bases, with 6 bases between the two germline ends. CDR3 length equals 12 residues. Germline CDR1 is SGHTS and CDR2 is YDEGEE. This CDR3 reads CASSLKVETQYF. The CDR3 nucleotides are TGTGCCAGCAGCTTGAAGGTTGAGACCCAGTACTTC.

This CDR3 reads CASSTGGFEQYF. The CDR3 DNA is TGTGCCAGCAGTACAGGGGGATTCGAGCAGTACTTC. The V and J genes are TRBV6-5 and TRBJ2-7, with 8 bases identical to TRBD1. CDR3 length: 12 amino acids. Trimming removed 5 bases from V and 6 bases from J; junction bases left unmatched: 3. Germline values: CDR1 MNHEY, CDR2 SVGAGI.

This rearrangement joins TRBV5-1 to TRBJ1-4; D unclear. The CDR3 is 17 residues long. CDR1 and CDR2 (germline): SGHRS, YFSETQ. The ends were cut back, 3 bases at V and 2 bases at J, with 17 bases in the middle. The CDR3 DNA reads TGCGCCAGCAGCTACAACGCGGGAGGAGGTACTAATGAAAAACTGTTTTTT. Translating it yields CASSYNAGGGTNEKLFF.

J is TRBJ1-6 and V is TRBV5-1; 7 bases line up with TRBD1. The CDR3 loop spans 14 amino acids. V lost 0 bases to trimming and J lost 10 bases; unmatched junction nucleotides: 4. Germline V CDR1 and CDR2: SGHRS, YFSETQ. The CDR3 DNA follows: TGCGCCAGCAGCTTGGACAGGGGTGGATCACCCCTCCACTTT. This codes for CASSLDRGGSPLHF.